This T cell receptor beta chain was identified in a study of cytomegalovirus exposure and HLA in healthy donors. Data came from immunoSEQ multiplex PCR; TCRdb stores just in-frame clones and leaves some out. The sample has around 100,000 clones; less than 95% are singletons. The validation cohort, a group of 120 or so subjects, included the donors and was separate from the roughly 620-subject first cohort. Study-wide results and limits: Researchers counted 164 TCR beta chains as cytomegalovirus-associated.

V was cut by 3 bases and J by 1 base, with 10 bases left in between. The length of the CDR3 is 14 residues. Germline lookup yields CDR1 SNHLY and CDR2 FYNNEI. With regard to this clone: Antigen: not known.

The sequenced sample consisted of PBMCs. The source is a woman between 18 and 29 years old in good health and CMV-seronegative. The chain uses TRBV2 and TRBJ2-7; tentative D call: TRBD2 (6 bases). The CDR3 loop is CASSDGRGSYEQYF. CDR3 bases: TGTGCCAGCAGTGATGGGCGGGGTTCCTACGAGCAGTACTTC.